The sequence of this T cell receptor beta chain was determined in a study of T cells in Graves' hyperthyroidism and ophthalmopathy. Amplification yielded TCR beta CDR3 regions, with RNA transcripts as the source. During a first-round RT-PCR of the TCR CDR3, the HTBI primer set was used. MiXCR was run by TCRdb on the multiplex PCR reads, yielding one entry per CDR3 protein. The sample has around 500,000 distinct CDR3 sequences; approximately 23% are singletons. Each 10 ml fresh peripheral blood draw supplied the PBMCs. Overall study results and limits: Most clonotypes expanded in thyroid above 0.001 were likewise present in blood.

The germline V gene encodes CDR1 GTSNPN and CDR2 SVGIG (reference sequence). The CDR3 is made up of 12 amino acids. The germline V and J ends were trimmed by 0 bases and 3 bases, with 2 bases remaining between them. With respect to this clonotype: Its antigen is unidentified.

Source material: blood. The source is a woman in her 70s with Graves' ophthalmopathy. The genes are TRBV30 and TRBJ2-2; D not certain. DNA for the CDR3: TGTGCCTGGAGTGTTGACACCGGGGAGCTGTTTTTT. It encodes CAWSVDTGELFF.